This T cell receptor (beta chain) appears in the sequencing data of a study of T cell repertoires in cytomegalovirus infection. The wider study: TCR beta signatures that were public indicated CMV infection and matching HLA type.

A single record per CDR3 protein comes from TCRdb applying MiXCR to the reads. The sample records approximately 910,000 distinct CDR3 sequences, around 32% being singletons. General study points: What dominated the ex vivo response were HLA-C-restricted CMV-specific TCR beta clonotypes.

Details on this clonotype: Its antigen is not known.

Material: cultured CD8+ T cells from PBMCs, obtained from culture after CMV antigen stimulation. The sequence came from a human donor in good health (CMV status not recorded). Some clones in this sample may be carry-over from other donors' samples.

CDR3 residues: CASSLFAPGTPLAKNIQYF. The CDR3, as DNA: TGTGCCAGCAGTTTATTTGCCCCCGGGACACCCTTAGCCAAAAACATTCAGTACTTC. This chain uses TRBV27 with TRBJ2-4; possible D gene TRBD1, 6 bases. The V end was cut by 1 base, the J end by 0 bases, with 19 bases between. This CDR3 comprises 19 residues. From germline, CDR1 is MNHEY and CDR2 SMNVEV (reference sequence).